The entry below describes one T cell receptor beta chain. Its antigen is still unknown. Germline V gives CDR1 LNHDA, CDR2 SQIVND (reference sequence). The germline V and J ends were trimmed by 4 bases and 5 bases, with 8 bases remaining between them. CDR3 length: 12 amino acids. This entry belongs to a study of cytomegalovirus exposure and HLA in healthy donors. Whole-study findings and limits: TCR beta V- and J-gene trimming was later associated with a missense DCLRE1C variant. Another analysis was done later, and it associated approximately 15,000 TCR beta sequences with HLA alleles at 0.05 false discovery rate. Of the V segments, some could not be distinguished, including TRBV6-2 and TRBV6-3, and were excluded. In most subjects, TCR beta sequences reportedly gave accurate predictions of HLA-A and HLA-B alleles.

The study ran its PCR with 60 Vbeta and 13 Jbeta primers. The repertoire was sequenced with immunoSEQ multiplex PCR; TCRdb's copy has only in-frame clones and lacks some. In the table there are 65,000 or so clones, 60% to 80% of which are singletons. The receptor was derived from a man aged 30 to 45 in good health and CMV-seronegative. The V and J genes are TRBV19 and TRBJ1-1, with D unclear. Sequencing was performed on PBMCs. The DNA of the CDR3 is TGTGCCAGTAGTACCCCGGGGACTGAAGCTTTCTTT. Translated: CASSTPGTEAFF.